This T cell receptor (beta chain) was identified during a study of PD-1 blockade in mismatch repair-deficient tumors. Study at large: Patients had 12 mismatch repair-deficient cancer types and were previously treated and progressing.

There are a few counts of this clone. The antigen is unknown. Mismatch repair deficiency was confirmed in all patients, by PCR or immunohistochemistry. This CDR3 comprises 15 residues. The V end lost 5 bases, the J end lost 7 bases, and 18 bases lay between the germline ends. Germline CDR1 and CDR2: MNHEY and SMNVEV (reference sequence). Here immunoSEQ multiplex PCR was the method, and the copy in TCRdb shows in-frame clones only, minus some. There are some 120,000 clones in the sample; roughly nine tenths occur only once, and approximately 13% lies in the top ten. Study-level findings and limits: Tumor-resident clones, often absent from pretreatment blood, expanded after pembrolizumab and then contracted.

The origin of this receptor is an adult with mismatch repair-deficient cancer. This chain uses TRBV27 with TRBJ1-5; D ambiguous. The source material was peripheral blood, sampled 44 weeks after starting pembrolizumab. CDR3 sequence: CASSTIPIPYQPQHF. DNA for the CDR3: TGTGCCAGCAGTACCATACCTATCCCGTACCAGCCCCAGCATTTT.